This T cell receptor (beta chain) was profiled in a study of regulatory T cells in long-lasting Graves disease. The time point here: persistent/refractory GD, antithyroid drugs over 5 years with positive TRAb. TCR sequences were obtained from RNA taken from PBMCs. Germline CDR1 and CDR2: MNHNS and SASEGT. The CDR3 extends over 15 amino acids. With 5 bases clipped from V and 4 bases from J, the junction kept 5 bases outside the gene matches. This clonotype was observed a few times. Construction of the TCR beta libraries employed iRepertoire HTBI primers in conjunction with Arm-PCR of CDR3 regions. TCRdb redid the calling of the multiplex PCR reads with MiXCR, one entry per CDR3 protein. This sample yields around 400,000 distinct CDR3 sequences, of which around 22% are seen a single time; about a quarter belongs to the top ten.

The chain uses TRBV6-1 and TRBJ2-7; 13 positions match TRBD2. Sample: peripheral blood mononuclear cells (PBMCs), taken when the disease was refractory, from a patient treated with antithyroid drugs. This receptor was identified in a female donor with Graves disease. CDR3 bases: TGTGCCAGCAGTCGACAGACTAGCGGGGGGTACGAGCAGTACTTC. Translation gives CASSRQTSGGYEQYF.